The T cell receptor beta chain described here comes from a study of beta chain features in type 1 diabetes. The study, taken as a whole, reports: Moderate yet significant TCRB CDR3 shortening was seen in Type 1 diabetes patients in all four CD4+ subsets.

All of the isolated RNA was reverse transcribed, so expressed TCRB transcripts were sequenced. Method: immunoSEQ multiplex PCR; TCRdb's copy keeps in-frame clones and lacks some. Of roughly 700,000 clones listed, roughly an eighth are singletons. This clone was seen a handful of times. What it binds is unknown. Looked up from germline, CDR1 is SNHLY and CDR2 is FYNNEI. V gave up 7 bases and J gave up 8 bases; unmatched junction bases: 8. The CDR3 runs 15 residues. The clonotype was recovered from a man younger than 35 with type 1 diabetes. The J gene is TRBJ2-1, the V gene TRBV2, with 13 positions matching TRBD2. The sample comprised naive CD4+ T cells from blood. CDR3 DNA: TGTGCCAGCATGGAACTAGCGGGGGGGCCTCATGAGCAGTTCTTC. Its translation: CASMELAGGPHEQFF.